This TCR beta chain derives from a study of blood T cell repertoires in COVID-19. CDR1 and CDR2 from the germline V gene are LGHDT and YNNKEL (reference sequence). Trimming removed 1 base from V and 4 bases from J, with 10 bases in between. The CDR3 runs 14 residues. Measured with immunoSEQ multiplex PCR; TCRdb has only the in-frame clones, and not every one. The data show some 200,000 clones, about 87% seen once. The sequence derives from a man aged 18 to 35 with active or convalescent COVID-19. This chain joins TRBV3-1 (or the pseudogene TRBV3-2) and TRBJ2-5; possible D gene TRBD1, 6 bases. Sequenced material: peripheral blood. CDR3 bases: TGTGCCAGCAGCCAAGTGTGCAGGGGAGAGACCCAGTACTTC. Amino acids: CASSQVCRGETQYF.